The text below deals with one T cell receptor (beta chain). This record comes from a study of blood T cell repertoires in COVID-19. On the study more broadly: COVID-19 samples from acute and convalescent phases originated in the United States, Italy and Spain.

This CDR3 has 14 amino acids. V was pared by 7 bases and J by 7 bases, with 11 bases of the junction left unmatched. From germline, CDR1 is SGHRS and CDR2 YFSETQ. Either two negative PCRs, clearance, or symptom resolution qualified Cohort 3 donors as recovered. The authors' processing: Reference gene primer amplification in the assay estimated nucleated cell counts. Clones were sequenced by immunoSEQ multiplex PCR, and TCRdb holds only the in-frame ones, with some missing. That table gives V, J and clone size, and the DNA gave D and trimming. The table lists roughly 190,000 clones, around 90% of them singletons.

J is TRBJ1-2 and V is TRBV5-1; 9 positions match TRBD1. The origin of this receptor is a woman aged 30 to 39 who had recovered from COVID-19. Sequencing used PBMCs or T cells enriched from blood (not recorded which). The CDR3 protein is CASYDTGTGSGYTF. The DNA of the CDR3 is TGCGCCAGCTACGACACCGGGACAGGGAGTGGCTACACCTTC. The full variable domain, with the rest looked up from reference TRBV5-1 and TRBJ1-2, is KAGVTQTPRYLIKTRGQQVTLSCSPISGHRSVSWYQQTPGQGLQFLFEYFSETQRNKGNFPGRFSGRQFSNSRSEMNVSTLELGDSALYLCASYDTGTGSGYTFGSGTRLTVV.